Described below is a single TCR beta chain sequence and its context. The antigen is unknown. The CDR3 covers 14 residues. Germline CDR1 is SGHTA and CDR2 is FQGNSA. With 5 bases removed from V and 5 bases from J, the gap between germline ends came to 16 bases. The data derive from a study of cytomegalovirus exposure and HLA in healthy donors. The PCR had 60 Vbeta and 13 Jbeta primers. Profiling relied on immunoSEQ multiplex PCR, and the TCRdb table lists in-frame clones only, not all of them. The table has some 200,000 clones, 60% to 85% seen once. Study-wide results and caveats: By HLA locus, TCR association rates varied in a later analysis, with DRB1 showing the most and HLA-C the fewest. In a later analysis, a genetic analysis reported fewer productive-TCR N-insertions in an Asian-associated ancestry cluster than the cohort average. Productive status was seen about 87% or about 30% of the time for most TCR beta V segments in an earlier analysis.

Those who donated were healthy bone marrow donors. This chain joins TRBV7-2 and TRBJ2-7; possible D gene TRBD1, 6 bases. This receptor was taken from a man in his forties or fifties in good health and CMV-seronegative. Source material: PBMCs. The CDR3 DNA is TGTGCCAGCAGCCAACCGACAGGTAGTCACGAGCAGTACTTC. Its protein product is CASSQPTGSHEQYF.